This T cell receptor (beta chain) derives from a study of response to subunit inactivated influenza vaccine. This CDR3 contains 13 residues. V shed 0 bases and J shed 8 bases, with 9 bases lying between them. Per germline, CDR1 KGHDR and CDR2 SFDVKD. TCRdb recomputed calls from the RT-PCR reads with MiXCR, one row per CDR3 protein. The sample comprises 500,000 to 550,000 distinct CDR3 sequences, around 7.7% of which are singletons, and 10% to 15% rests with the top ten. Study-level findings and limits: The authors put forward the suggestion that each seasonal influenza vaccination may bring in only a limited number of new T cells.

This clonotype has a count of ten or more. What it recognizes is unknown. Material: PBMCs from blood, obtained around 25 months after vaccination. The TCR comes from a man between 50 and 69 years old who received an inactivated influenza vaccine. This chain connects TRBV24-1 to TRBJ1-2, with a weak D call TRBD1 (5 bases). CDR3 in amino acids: CATSDLRGGGYTF. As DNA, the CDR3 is TGTGCCACCAGTGATTTGAGGGGAGGAGGCTACACCTTC.